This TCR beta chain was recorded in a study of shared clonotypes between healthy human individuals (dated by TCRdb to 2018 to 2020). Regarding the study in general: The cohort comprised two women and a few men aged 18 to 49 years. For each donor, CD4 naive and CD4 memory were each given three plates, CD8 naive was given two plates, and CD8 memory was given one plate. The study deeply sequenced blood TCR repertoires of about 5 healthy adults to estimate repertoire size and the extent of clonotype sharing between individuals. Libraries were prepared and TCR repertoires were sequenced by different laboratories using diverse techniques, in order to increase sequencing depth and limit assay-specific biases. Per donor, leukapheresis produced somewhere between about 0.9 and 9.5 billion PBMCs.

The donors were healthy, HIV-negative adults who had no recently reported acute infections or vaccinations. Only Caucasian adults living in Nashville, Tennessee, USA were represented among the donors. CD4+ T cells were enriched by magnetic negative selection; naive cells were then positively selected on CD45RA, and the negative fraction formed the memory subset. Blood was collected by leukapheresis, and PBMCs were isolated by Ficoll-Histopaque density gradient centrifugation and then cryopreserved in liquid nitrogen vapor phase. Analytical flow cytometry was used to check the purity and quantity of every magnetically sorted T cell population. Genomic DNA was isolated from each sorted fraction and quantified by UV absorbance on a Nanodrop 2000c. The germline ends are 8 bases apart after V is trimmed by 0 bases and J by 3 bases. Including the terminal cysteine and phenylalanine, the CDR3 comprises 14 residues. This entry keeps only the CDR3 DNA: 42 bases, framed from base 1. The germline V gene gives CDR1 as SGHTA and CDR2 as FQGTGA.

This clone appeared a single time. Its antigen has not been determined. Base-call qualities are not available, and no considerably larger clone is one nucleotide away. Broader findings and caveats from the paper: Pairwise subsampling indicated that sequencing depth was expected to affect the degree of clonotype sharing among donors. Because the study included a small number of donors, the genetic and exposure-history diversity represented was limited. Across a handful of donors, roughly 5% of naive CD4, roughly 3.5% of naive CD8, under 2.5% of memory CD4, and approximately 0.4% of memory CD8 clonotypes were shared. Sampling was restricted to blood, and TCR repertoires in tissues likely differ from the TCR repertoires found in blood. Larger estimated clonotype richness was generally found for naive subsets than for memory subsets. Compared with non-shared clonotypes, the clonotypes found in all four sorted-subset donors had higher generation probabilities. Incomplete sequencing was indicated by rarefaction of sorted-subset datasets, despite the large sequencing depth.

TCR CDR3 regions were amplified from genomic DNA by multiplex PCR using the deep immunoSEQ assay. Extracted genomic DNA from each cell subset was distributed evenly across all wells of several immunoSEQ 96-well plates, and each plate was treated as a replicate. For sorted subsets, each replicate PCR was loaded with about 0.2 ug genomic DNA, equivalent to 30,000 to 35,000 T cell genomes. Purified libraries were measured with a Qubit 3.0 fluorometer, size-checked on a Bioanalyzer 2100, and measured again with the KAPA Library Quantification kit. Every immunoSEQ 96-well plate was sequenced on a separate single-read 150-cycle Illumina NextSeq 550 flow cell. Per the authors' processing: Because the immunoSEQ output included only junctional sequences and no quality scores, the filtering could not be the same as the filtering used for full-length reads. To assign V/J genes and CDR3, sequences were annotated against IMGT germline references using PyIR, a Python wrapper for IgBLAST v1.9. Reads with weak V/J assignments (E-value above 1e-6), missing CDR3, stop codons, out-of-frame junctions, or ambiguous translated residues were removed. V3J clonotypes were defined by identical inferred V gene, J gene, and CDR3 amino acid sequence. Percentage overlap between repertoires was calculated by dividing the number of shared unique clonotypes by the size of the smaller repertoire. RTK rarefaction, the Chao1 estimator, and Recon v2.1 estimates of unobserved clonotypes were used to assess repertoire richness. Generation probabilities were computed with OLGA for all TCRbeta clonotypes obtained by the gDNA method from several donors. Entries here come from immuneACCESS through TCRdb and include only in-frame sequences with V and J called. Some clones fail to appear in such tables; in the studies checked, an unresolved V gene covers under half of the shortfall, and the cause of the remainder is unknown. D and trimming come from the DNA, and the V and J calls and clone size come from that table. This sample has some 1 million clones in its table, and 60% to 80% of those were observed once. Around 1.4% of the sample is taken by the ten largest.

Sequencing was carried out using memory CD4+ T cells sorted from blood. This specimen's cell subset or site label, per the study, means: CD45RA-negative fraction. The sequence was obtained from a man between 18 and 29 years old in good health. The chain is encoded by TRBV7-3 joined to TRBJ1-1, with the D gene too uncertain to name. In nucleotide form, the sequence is TGTGCCAGCAGCTTAACCTCTGGGCACACTGAAGCTTTCTTT. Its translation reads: CASSLTSGHTEAFF.